This T cell receptor beta chain was captured by sequencing in a study of T cell responses to AZD1222 COVID-19 vaccine. Study-level points and caveats: Females made up more of the donors, who were largely white British, and clonal diversity may have come out too low.

The CDR3 is made up of 14 amino acids. Germline assignment: CDR1 LNHDA and CDR2 SQIVND (reference sequence). Trimming cost V 2 bases and J 6 bases, with 13 bases left between them. The repertoire was sequenced with immunoSEQ multiplex PCR; TCRdb's copy has only in-frame clones and lacks some. The sample gives roughly 110,000 clones, roughly 90% of which show up once; about 8.1% is in the top ten. Details on this clone: Its antigen remains unidentified.

Here the sequenced sample was peripheral blood, taken 28 days after the second AZD1222 dose. The TCR comes from an adult who received the AZD1222 COVID-19 vaccine. This sequence joins TRBV19 and TRBJ1-2; no firm D call. CDR3 DNA: TGTGCCAGTAGTATATCGCAGTTTATCCATGGCTACACCTTC. Translating it yields CASSISQFIHGYTF. The full variable domain, rest sourced from reference TRBV19 and TRBJ1-2, is DGGITQSPKYLFRKEGQNVTLSCEQNLNHDAMYWYRQDPGQGLRLIYYSQIVNDFQKGDIAEGYSVSREKKESFPLTVTSAQKNPTAFYLCASSISQFIHGYTFGSGTRLTVV.